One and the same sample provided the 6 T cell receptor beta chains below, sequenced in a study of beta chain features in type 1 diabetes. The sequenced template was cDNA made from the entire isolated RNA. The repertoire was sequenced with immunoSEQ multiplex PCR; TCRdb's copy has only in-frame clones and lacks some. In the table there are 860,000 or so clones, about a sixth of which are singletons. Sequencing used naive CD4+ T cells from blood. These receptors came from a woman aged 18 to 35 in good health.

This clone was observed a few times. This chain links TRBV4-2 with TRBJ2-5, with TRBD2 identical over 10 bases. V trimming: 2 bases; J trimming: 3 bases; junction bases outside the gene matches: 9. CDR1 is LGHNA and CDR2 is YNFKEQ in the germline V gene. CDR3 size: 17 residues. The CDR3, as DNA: TGTGCCAGCAGCCAATTTTCTAGCGGGAGTCGGGAAGAGACCCAGTACTTC. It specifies CASSQFSSGSREETQYF.

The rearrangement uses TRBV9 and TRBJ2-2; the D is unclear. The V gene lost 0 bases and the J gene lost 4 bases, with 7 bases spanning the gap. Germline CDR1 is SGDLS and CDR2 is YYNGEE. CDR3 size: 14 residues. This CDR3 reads CASSVDTLTGELFF. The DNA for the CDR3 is TGTGCCAGCAGCGTAGATACCCTCACCGGGGAGCTGTTTTTT. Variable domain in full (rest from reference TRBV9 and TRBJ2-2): DSGVTQTPKHLITATGQRVTLRCSPRSGDLSVYWYQQSLDQGLQFLIQYYNGEERAKGNILERFSAQQFPDLHSELNLSSLELGDSALYFCASSVDTLTGELFFGEGSRLTVL.

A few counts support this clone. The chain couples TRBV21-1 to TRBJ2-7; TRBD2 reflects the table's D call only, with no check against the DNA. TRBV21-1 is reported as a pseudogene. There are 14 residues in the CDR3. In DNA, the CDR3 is TGTGCCAGCAGCGCCAGAACCGGGAGATTCGAGCAGTACTTC. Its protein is CASSARTGRFEQYF.

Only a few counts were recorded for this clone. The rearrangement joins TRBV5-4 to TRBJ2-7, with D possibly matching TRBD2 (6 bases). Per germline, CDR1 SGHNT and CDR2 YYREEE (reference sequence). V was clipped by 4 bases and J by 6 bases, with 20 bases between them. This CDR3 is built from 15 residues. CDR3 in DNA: TGTGCCAGCAGCCGCGGGGCGGGGTTTGTCCTCGAGCAGTACTTC. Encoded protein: CASSRGAGFVLEQYF. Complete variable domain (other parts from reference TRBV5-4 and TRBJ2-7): ETGVTQSPTHLIKTRGQQVTLRCSSQSGHNTVSWYQQALGQGPQFIFQYYREEENGRGNFPPRFSGLQFPNYSSELNVNALELDDSALYLCASSRGAGFVLEQYFGPGTRLTVT.

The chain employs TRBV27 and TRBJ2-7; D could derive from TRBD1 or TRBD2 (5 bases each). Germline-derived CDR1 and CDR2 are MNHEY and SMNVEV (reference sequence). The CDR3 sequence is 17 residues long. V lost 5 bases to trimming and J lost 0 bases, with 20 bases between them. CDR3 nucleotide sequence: TGTGCCAGCAGTCGGACCAGTCTTGGGGGAATCTCCTACGAGCAGTACTTC. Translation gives CASSRTSLGGISYEQYF.

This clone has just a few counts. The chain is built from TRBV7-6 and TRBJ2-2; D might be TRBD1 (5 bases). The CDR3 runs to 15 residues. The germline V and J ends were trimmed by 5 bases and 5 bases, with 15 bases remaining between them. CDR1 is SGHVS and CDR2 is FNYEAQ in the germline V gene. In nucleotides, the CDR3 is TGTGCCAGCAGCGAAACAGACAGTAGTACCGGGGAGCTGTTTTTT. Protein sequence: CASSETDSSTGELFF.